The present entry profiles one T cell receptor (beta chain) with its context. In the original workflow: Amplifying reference gene primers gave estimates of nucleated cell counts. Clones were sequenced by immunoSEQ multiplex PCR, and TCRdb holds only the in-frame ones, with some missing. For V, J and clone size, that table is used; D and trimming come from the DNA. The table shows around 100,000 clones, with 85% occurring only once. This entry comes from a study of blood T cell repertoires in COVID-19. The clonotype was recovered from a man in his forties with acute or convalescent COVID-19. What was sequenced was peripheral blood.

In nucleotides, the CDR3 is TGTGCCAGCAGTAGGACCCCTAGCCGGCAAGAGACCCAGTACTTC. Amino acids: CASSRTPSRQETQYF. The chain has TRBV7-8 and TRBJ2-5; tentative D call: TRBD2 (5 bases). Germline-derived CDR1 and CDR2 are SGHVS and FQNEAQ. The V end was cut by 6 bases, the J end by 2 bases, with 16 bases between. The CDR3 covers 15 residues.